What follows are 23 T cell receptor beta chains derived from one specimen sequenced in a study of a mutant IDH1 vaccine in newly diagnosed glioma. The time point was: week 23, last vaccination. In the vaccine, a single dose held 300 ug of the mutant IDH1 20-mer peptide, along with topical imiquimod. What these receptors recognize is not known. Only in-frame clones appear in the TCRdb table, and some are missing; sequencing was by immunoSEQ multiplex PCR. The sample lists about 65,000 clones, roughly 85% occurring once. The sequencing used PBMCs, collected from a glioma patient whose treatment included an IDH1 peptide vaccine. The source of these receptors is a man aged 25-40 years with glioma.

The CDR3, as DNA: TGCAGTGCTAAGGGGAACTACGAGCAGTACTTC. Translated, it gives CSAKGNYEQYF. The chain recombines TRBV20-1 with TRBJ2-7, with D tentatively TRBD1 (5 bases). V was clipped by 4 bases and J by 3 bases, with 7 bases between them. The CDR3 is made up of 11 amino acids. CDR1 is DFQATT, CDR2 SNEGSKA, per germline (reference sequence).

This rearrangement joins TRBV7-9 to TRBJ1-2, with D uncertain. V was pared by 5 bases and J by 4 bases, with 14 bases between. This CDR3 contains 14 residues. Per the germline V gene, CDR1 is SEHNR and CDR2 is FQNEAQ (reference sequence). As DNA, the CDR3 is TGTGCCAGCAGCGGGAAAGGGAATTGCTATGGCTACACCTTC. Translation gives CASSGKGNCYGYTF.

The rearrangement uses TRBV19 and TRBJ2-7; the D gene is possibly TRBD2 (5 bases). This CDR3 is built from 16 residues. Germline lookup yields CDR1 LNHDA and CDR2 SQIVND (reference sequence). V dropped 3 bases and J dropped 3 bases, with 18 bases sitting between them. The CDR3 DNA reads TGTGCCAGTAGTATGCGTCAAAACAGACTAAACTACGAGCAGTACTTC. Translating it yields CASSMRQNRLNYEQYF.

The V and J genes are TRBV5-4 and TRBJ2-5; 11 nucleotides line up with TRBD1. The CDR3 is made up of 18 amino acids. Trimming took 4 bases from V and 3 from J; bases not matched to a gene: 14. Germline loops: CDR1 SGHNT, CDR2 YYREEE (reference sequence). The CDR3 loop reads CASSQRDGTGGREETQYF. CDR3 DNA: TGTGCCAGCAGCCAACGAGACGGGACAGGGGGTAGAGAAGAGACCCAGTACTTC.

The chain's CDR3 is CASSSQDVGQGRLYEQYF. The CDR3 DNA reads as TGTGCCAGCAGCTCCCAGGATGTGGGACAGGGCCGTCTCTACGAGCAGTACTTC. The genes are TRBV7-9 and TRBJ2-7; 9 bases are shared with TRBD1. The CDR3 spans 18 residues. Germline V gives CDR1 SEHNR, CDR2 FQNEAQ (reference sequence). Unmatched junction bases numbered 16, after V lost 4 bases and J lost 3 bases.

The rearrangement uses TRBV5-1 and TRBJ1-2, with D unclear. With 3 bases removed from V and 7 bases from J, the gap between germline ends came to 16 bases. The CDR3 has 14 residues. Germline loops: CDR1 SGHRS, CDR2 YFSETQ. The CDR3 protein is CASSSIPSGGGYTF. In DNA form, the CDR3 reads TGCGCCAGCAGCTCCATCCCCTCGGGTGGTGGCTACACCTTC.

This chain links TRBV6-5 with TRBJ1-1; weak D call: TRBD1 (5 bases). Germline CDR1 is MNHEY and CDR2 is SVGAGI. Deletions cut 2 bases from V and 7 bases from J, with 14 bases between. The CDR3 runs 14 residues. The CDR3 is CASSYLAGRGEAFF. The CDR3 DNA reads TGTGCCAGCAGTTACCTCGCTGGGAGGGGTGAAGCTTTCTTT.

J is TRBJ2-5 and V is TRBV2; maybe TRBD2 (5 bases). The tail of the sequence fits TRBJ2-7 better, so the J call may be wrong. This CDR3 spans 15 amino acids. Germline CDR1 and CDR2: SNHLY and FYNNEI. CDR3 sequence (DNA): TGTGCCAGCAGTGAAATTGGAATGGAGGTCTACGAGCAGTACTTC. Protein product: CASSEIGMEVYEQYF.

The V and J genes are TRBV5-1 and TRBJ2-3; a possible D gene is TRBD2 (6 bases). The CDR3 extends over 16 amino acids. V was trimmed by 3 bases and J by 0 bases, leaving 14 bases between them. The germline V gene encodes CDR1 SGHRS and CDR2 YFSETQ. CDR3 DNA sequence: TGCGCCAGCAGCTACCGTGGGGGGACTAGCACAGATACGCAGTATTTT. It yields the protein CASSYRGGTSTDTQYF.

This clone was recorded a few times. This chain connects TRBV29-1 to TRBJ2-7; D unclear. This CDR3 has 13 amino acids. V lost 5 bases and J lost 3, with 14 bases in between. The germline CDR1 and CDR2 sequences are SQVTM and ANQGSEA. In nucleotides, the CDR3 is TGCAGCGTTATTTTGGCGGATAGCTACGAGCAGTACTTC. Protein product: CSVILADSYEQYF.

V and J are TRBV9 and TRBJ2-7; D is perhaps TRBD2 (7 bases). The CDR3 totals 16 residues. Trimming pared 4 bases from V and 5 bases from J, leaving 22 bases between. CDR1 is SGDLS and CDR2 is YYNGEE in the germline V gene. CDR3: CASSHPRRGAKDEQYF. CDR3 sequence (DNA): TGTGCCAGCAGCCACCCGCGCCGGGGGGCAAAGGACGAGCAGTACTTC.

This chain uses TRBV5-8 with TRBJ2-7, with 7 bases that match TRBD1. Germline assignment: CDR1 SGHTS and CDR2 YDEGEE. CDR3 length equals 13 residues. The J segment lost 5 bases and the V segment lost 1 base, leaving 3 bases of the junction unmatched. As DNA, the CDR3 is TGTGCCAGCAGCTTGACAGGGGCCAACGAGCAGTACTTC. Translating it yields CASSLTGANEQYF.

This clone was seen only a few times. The junction differs from germline at one of its ends, possibly a read error. V and J are TRBV2 and TRBJ2-4; perhaps TRBD2 as D (6 bases). CDR1 and CDR2 (germline): SNHLY, FYNNEI. The CDR3 has 11 amino acids. DNA for the CDR3: TGTGCCAGCACCAAAGGGACTGATTCGCACTTC. Protein sequence: CASTKGTDSHF.

The chain combines TRBV5-1 with TRBJ2-7; D possibly corresponds to TRBD1 (5 bases). The CDR3 sequence is 11 residues long. Looked up from germline, CDR1 is SGHRS and CDR2 is YFSETQ. V gave up 3 bases and J gave up 11 bases, with 12 bases separating them. The CDR3 nucleotides are TGCGCCAGCAGCTCCCAGGGCCAAAAGTACTTC. Translated, it gives CASSSQGQKYF. Filled out from reference TRBV5-1 and TRBJ2-7, the complete variable domain reads KAGVTQTPRYLIKTRGQQVTLSCSPISGHRSVSWYQQTPGQGLQFLFEYFSETQRNKGNFPGRFSGRQFSNSRSEMNVSTLELGDSALYLCASSSQGQKYFGPGTRLTVT.

V and J are TRBV18 and TRBJ1-5; 10 bases fit TRBD1. The CDR3 is 15 amino acids. CDR1 and CDR2 (germline): KGHSH, LQKENI. The junction had 3 bases not matched to a gene; V was cut back by 3 bases and J by 4 bases. The CDR3 DNA reads as TGTGCCAGCTCACCCGACAGGGGGCGGAATCAGCCCCAGCATTTT. Translation gives CASSPDRGRNQPQHF.

The chain couples TRBV21-1 to TRBJ2-7; the DNA was not used to check the table's D call, TRBD1. TRBV21-1 is flagged as a pseudogene. The CDR3 sequence is 11 residues long. The CDR3 region has the DNA TGTGCCAGCAGCAGGCACTACGAGCAGTACTTC. As protein: CASSRHYEQYF.

The V call is TRBV5-4, the J call TRBJ2-7; D ambiguous. The V and J ends lost 2 bases and 6 bases respectively, with 9 bases between them. CDR1 is SGHNT, CDR2 YYREEE, per germline (reference sequence). The CDR3 is made up of 12 amino acids. CDR3: CASSLSSLEQYF. As DNA, the CDR3 is TGTGCCAGCAGCTTATCGTCGCTCGAGCAGTACTTC.

This clone came up a few times. The CDR3 sequence is CASSIGAETEAFF. The CDR3 bases are TGTGCCAGCAGTATCGGGGCTGAAACTGAAGCTTTCTTT. The V gene is TRBV2, the J gene TRBJ1-1; D is perhaps TRBD1 (5 bases). CDR1 SNHLY and CDR2 FYNNEI come from the germline V gene. Trimming cost V 5 bases and J 5 bases, with 12 bases left between them. The CDR3 sequence is 13 residues long.

The chain recombines TRBV6-5 with TRBJ1-1, with a possible D match to TRBD1 (6 bases). Trimming stripped 2 bases from V and 1 base from J, with 8 bases between. The germline V gene encodes CDR1 MNHEY and CDR2 SVGAGI. CDR3 size: 14 residues. The CDR3 nucleotides are TGTGCCAGCAGTTACAGGGGGACGAACACTGAAGCTTTCTTT. As protein: CASSYRGTNTEAFF.

V is TRBV28 and J is TRBJ1-2; 11 nucleotides match TRBD1. Losses at the gene ends were 3 bases for V and 4 bases for J; bases not matched to a gene: 1. The germline CDR1 and CDR2 sequences are MDHEN and SYDVKM. The CDR3 has 14 amino acids. The CDR3 sequence is CASSLGQGGYGYTF. As DNA, the CDR3 is TGTGCCAGCAGTTTGGGACAGGGGGGCTATGGCTACACCTTC.

A single count supports this clone. The chain employs TRBV9 and TRBJ1-5; weak D call: TRBD1 (5 bases). The V and J ends lost 3 bases and 0 bases respectively, with 7 bases between them. Germline values: CDR1 SGDLS, CDR2 YYNGEE. This CDR3 is 14 amino acids long. The CDR3 spells CASSGGDSNQPQHF. DNA for the CDR3: TGTGCCAGCAGCGGGGGGGATAGCAATCAGCCCCAGCATTTT.

Only a few counts were recorded for this clone. The chain has TRBV6-5 and TRBJ1-1, with D perhaps TRBD1 (5 bases). Trimming shortened V by 5 bases and J by 7 bases, and 8 bases separated the two germline ends. The CDR3 length is 11 residues. CDR1 MNHEY and CDR2 SVGAGI come from the germline V gene. The CDR3 loop reads CASSPGGEAFF. DNA of the CDR3: TGTGCCAGCAGTCCCGGGGGTGAAGCTTTCTTT.

This rearrangement joins TRBV5-1 to TRBJ2-1; TRBD2 matches at 8 bases. This CDR3 is 16 amino acids long. The trim removed 0 bases at V and 5 bases at J, leaving 7 bases unmatched. Germline V CDR1 and CDR2: SGHRS, YFSETQ. The CDR3 is CASSLERTSSNNEQFF. CDR3 sequence (DNA): TGCGCCAGCAGCTTGGAGCGGACTAGCTCTAACAATGAGCAGTTCTTC.